This T cell receptor beta chain emerged from a study of T cell responses to AZD1222 COVID-19 vaccine. Deletions cut 4 bases from V and 7 bases from J, with 17 bases between. The CDR3 sequence is 15 residues long. From germline, CDR1 is SGHNT and CDR2 YYREEE (reference sequence). Sequencing was performed with immunoSEQ multiplex PCR; in TCRdb, only in-frame clones are kept and a portion is missing. Of around 160,000 clones in the sample, around 83% were seen once. This receptor was taken from an adult in good health. The chain carries TRBV5-4 and TRBJ1-4; a possible D gene is TRBD1 (5 bases). The sample here was peripheral blood, taken on day 0 of MenACWY control vaccination. This CDR3 reads CASSPNGGFSEKLFF. The CDR3 bases are TGTGCCAGCAGCCCAAACGGGGGTTTCAGTGAAAAACTGTTTTTT.